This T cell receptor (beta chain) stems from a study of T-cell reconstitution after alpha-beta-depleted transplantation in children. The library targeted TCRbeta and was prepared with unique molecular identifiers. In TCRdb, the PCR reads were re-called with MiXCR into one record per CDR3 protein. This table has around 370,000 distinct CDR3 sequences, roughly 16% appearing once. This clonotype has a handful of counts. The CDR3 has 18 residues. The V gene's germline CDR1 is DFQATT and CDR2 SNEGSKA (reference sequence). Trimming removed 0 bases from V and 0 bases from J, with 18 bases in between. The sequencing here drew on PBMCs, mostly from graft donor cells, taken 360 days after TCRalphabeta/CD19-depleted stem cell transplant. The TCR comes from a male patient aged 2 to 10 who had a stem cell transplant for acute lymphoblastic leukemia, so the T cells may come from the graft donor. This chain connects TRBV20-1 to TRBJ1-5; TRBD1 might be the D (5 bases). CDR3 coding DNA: TGCAGTGCTAGAGATGGGAGGCGACAGACAAATAGCAATCAGCCCCAGCATTTT. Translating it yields CSARDGRRQTNSNQPQHF.